This TCR beta chain stems from a study of blood T cell repertoires in COVID-19. Overall study: Whether acute or convalescent, the COVID-19 samples came from the United States, Italy and Spain. T cells, B-cell-depleted T cells, or PBMCs supplied cDNA or gDNA.

Authors' processing steps: Amplified reference gene primers provided the basis for estimating nucleated cell counts. Assay: immunoSEQ multiplex PCR; the TCRdb copy retains only in-frame clones and omits some. The DNA was the basis for D and trimming; V, J and clone size are from that table. The sample shows about 220,000 clones, around 84% of them seen only once. This CDR3 comprises 13 residues. CDR1 is SGHRS and CDR2 is YFSETQ in the germline V gene. Trimming removed 0 bases from V and 9 bases from J; junction bases left unmatched: 3. J is TRBJ2-1 and V is TRBV5-1, with 7 bases fitting TRBD2. This TCR derives from a man aged 45-60 years who had recovered from COVID-19. Sequencing input: peripheral blood. This chain's CDR3 is CASSLAGGTEQFF. For the CDR3, the DNA is TGCGCCAGCAGCTTGGCCGGGGGGACTGAGCAGTTCTTC.